A selection of T cell receptor beta chains follows, all from one sample in a study of cytomegalovirus exposure and HLA in healthy donors. Produced via immunoSEQ multiplex PCR; TCRdb's table is partial and in-frame only. The data show under 200,000 clones, 87% seen once. The sample consisted of PBMCs. Receptors were obtained from a woman under 40 in good health and CMV-seronegative. Both conserved end residues are part of each CDR3. Fields, in order: J gene, V gene, CDR3 protein.

TRBJ2-2,TRBV7-3,CASSPFGGELFF
TRBJ2-4,TRBV4-2,CASSQDLNIQYF
TRBJ2-5,TRBV5-1,CASSLATGLETQYF
TRBJ2-1,TRBV5-1,CASSVQAVPYNEQFF
TRBJ2-7,TRBV4-2,CASSQDGGIRVGAYEQYF
TRBJ2-7,TRBV7-9,CASSSPLGQGYYEQYF
TRBJ2-7,TRBV28,CASSRTGISYEQYF
TRBJ1-5,TRBV2,CASSSDREAQPQHF
TRBJ1-4,TRBV5-1,CASSAIGTVPNEKLFF
TRBJ1-3,TRBV5-1,CASSLTATTGNTIYF
TRBJ1-4,TRBV14,CASSQQTTNEKLFF
TRBJ1-4,TRBV25-1,CASSELGTGGEKLFF
TRBJ2-7,TRBV7-2,CASSLATSGTYEQYF
TRBJ2-1,TRBV18,CASSPPGGALNEQFF
TRBJ1-5,TRBV18,CASSPGTGFAPQHF
TRBJ2-3,TRBV7-3,CASSLEPGLRKDTQYF